This T cell receptor (beta chain) was obtained from a study of T-cell reconstitution after alpha-beta-depleted transplantation in children. V dropped 1 base and J dropped 0 bases, with 13 bases sitting between them. CDR1 and CDR2 from the germline V gene are LGHNA and YNFKEQ. The CDR3 runs 17 residues. Only a few counts were recorded for this clonotype. Library preparation (for TCRbeta) was performed with unique molecular identifiers. TCRdb recomputed calls from the PCR reads with MiXCR, one row per CDR3 protein. The sample lists some 200,000 distinct CDR3 sequences, 9% to 10% occurring once. The chain joins TRBV4-2 to TRBJ1-3, with D uncertain. This material consisted of PBMCs from the stem cell graft donor, taken from the stem cell graft. The receptor was derived from a human donor who donated a stem cell graft to a child with SCID. CDR3 sequence (DNA): TGTGCCAGCAGCCAAGTTGGAGAAGGCGGCTCTGGAAACACCATATATTTT. This sequence encodes CASSQVGEGGSGNTIYF.